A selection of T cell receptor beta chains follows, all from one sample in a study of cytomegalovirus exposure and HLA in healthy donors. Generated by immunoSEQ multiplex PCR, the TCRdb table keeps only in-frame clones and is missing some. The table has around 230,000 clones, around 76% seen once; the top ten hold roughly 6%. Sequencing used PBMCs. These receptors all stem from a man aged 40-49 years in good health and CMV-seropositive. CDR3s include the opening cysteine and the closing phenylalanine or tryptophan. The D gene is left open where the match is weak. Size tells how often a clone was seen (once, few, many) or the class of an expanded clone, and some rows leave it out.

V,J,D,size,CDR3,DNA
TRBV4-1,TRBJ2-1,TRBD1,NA,CASSQQGGQGSHEQFF,TGCGCCAGCAGCCAACAGGGGGGACAGGGGTCCCATGAGCAGTTCTTC
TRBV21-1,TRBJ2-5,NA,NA,CASSLGRRETQYF,TGTGCCAGCAGCTTAGGACGGAGGGAGACCCAGTACTTC
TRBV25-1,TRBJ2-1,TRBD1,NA,CASSERGQGRHEQFF,TGTGCCAGCAGTGAAAGGGGACAGGGGCGGCATGAGCAGTTCTTC
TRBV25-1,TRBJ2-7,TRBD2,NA,CASSGGRAHEQYEQYF,TGTGCCAGCAGTGGCGGGAGGGCCCACGAACAATACGAGCAGTACTTC
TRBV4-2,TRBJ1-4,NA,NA,CASSQAGGGGAEKLFF,TGTGCCAGCAGCCAAGCGGGGGGCGGGGGCGCGGAAAAACTGTTTTTT
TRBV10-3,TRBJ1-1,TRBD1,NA,CAISEVDRGPEAFF,TGTGCCATCAGTGAGGTAGACAGGGGCCCCGAAGCTTTCTTT
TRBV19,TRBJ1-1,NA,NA,CASRGKGASNTEAFF,TGTGCCAGTAGAGGAAAAGGGGCGTCTAACACTGAAGCTTTCTTT
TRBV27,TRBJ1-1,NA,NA,CASSLSKGGAEAFF,TGTGCCAGCAGTTTATCGAAAGGGGGGGCTGAAGCTTTCTTT
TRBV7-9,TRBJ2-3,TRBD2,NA,CASSLALAGGRTDTQYF,TGTGCCAGCAGCTTAGCACTAGCGGGCGGGCGCACAGATACGCAGTATTTT
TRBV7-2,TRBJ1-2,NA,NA,CASSLDGYGYTF,TGTGCCAGCAGCTTAGACGGTTATGGCTACACCTTC
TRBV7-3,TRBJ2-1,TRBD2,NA,CASSLRGVRRLAGAVNEQFF,TGTGCCAGCAGCTTAAGGGGGGTCAGGAGACTAGCGGGAGCAGTCAATGAGCAGTTCTTC
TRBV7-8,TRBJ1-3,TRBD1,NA,CASSVRGRGNTIYF,TGTGCCAGCAGCGTCAGGGGGCGAGGAAACACCATATATTTT
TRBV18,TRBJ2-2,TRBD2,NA,CASSPGREGRGGELFF,TGTGCCAGCTCACCCGGACGGGAGGGCCGTGGCGGGGAGCTGTTTTTT
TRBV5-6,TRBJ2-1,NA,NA,CASSFAGASEQFF,TGTGCCAGCAGCTTCGCCGGTGCTTCCGAGCAGTTCTTC
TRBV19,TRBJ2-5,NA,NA,CASSRDLKETQYF,TGTGCCAGTAGCCGGGACTTAAAAGAGACCCAGTACTTC
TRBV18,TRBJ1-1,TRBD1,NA,CASSPGTGGMNTEAFF,TGTGCCAGCTCACCGGGGACAGGGGGGATGAACACTGAAGCTTTCTTT
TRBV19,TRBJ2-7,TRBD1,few,CASSIRIGTGPHF,TGTGCCAGTAGTATAAGAATCGGGACAGGCCCCCACTTC
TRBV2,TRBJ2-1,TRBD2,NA,CASSASSGSYNEQFF,TGTGCCAGCAGTGCGTCTAGCGGTTCCTACAATGAGCAGTTCTTC
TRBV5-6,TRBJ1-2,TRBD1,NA,CASSPDRGPAGYTF,TGTGCCAGCAGCCCGGACAGGGGGCCGGCTGGCTACACCTTC
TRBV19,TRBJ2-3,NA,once,CASSTFGQLVSDTQYF,TGTGCCAGTAGTACCTTCGGACAGCTTGTGTCAGATACGCAGTATTTT
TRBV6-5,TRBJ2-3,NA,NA,CASSYEEYSTDTQYF,TGTGCCAGCAGTTACGAGGAGTATAGCACAGATACGCAGTATTTT
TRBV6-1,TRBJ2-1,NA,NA,CASSASGPGPYNEQFF,TGTGCCAGCAGTGCCTCAGGGCCTGGTCCCTACAATGAGCAGTTCTTC
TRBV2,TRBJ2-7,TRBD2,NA,CASKEREGPNEQYF,TGTGCCAGCAAGGAGCGGGAGGGCCCCAACGAGCAGTACTTC
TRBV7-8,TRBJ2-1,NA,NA,CASRPTRGVAGGNEQFF,TGTGCCAGCAGGCCGACCAGGGGGGTCGCGGGAGGCAATGAGCAGTTCTTC
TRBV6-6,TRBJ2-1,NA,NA,CASSLRIEQFF,TGTGCCAGCAGTCTTCGTATTGAGCAGTTCTTC
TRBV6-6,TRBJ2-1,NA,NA,CASSYSDEQFF,TGTGCCAGCAGTTACTCCGATGAGCAGTTCTTC
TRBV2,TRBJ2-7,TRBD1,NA,CASRDPGQGAHEQYF,TGTGCCAGCAGGGACCCGGGACAGGGGGCCCACGAGCAGTACTTC
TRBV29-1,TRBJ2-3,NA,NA,CSAESGSHTDTQYF,TGCAGCGCCGAATCCGGGTCCCACACAGATACGCAGTATTTT
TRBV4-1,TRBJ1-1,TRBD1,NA,CASSRTGPLPMNTEAFF,TGCGCCAGCAGCAGGACAGGGCCCCTACCAATGAACACTGAAGCTTTCTTT
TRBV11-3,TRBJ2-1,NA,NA,CASSSTSYNEQFF,TGTGCCAGCAGCTCGACTAGCTACAATGAGCAGTTCTTC
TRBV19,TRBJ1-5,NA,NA,CATARQGNQPQHF,TGTGCCACCGCCCGGCAGGGCAATCAGCCCCAGCATTTT
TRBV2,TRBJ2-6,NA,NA,CASSGSRGGANVLTF,TGTGCCAGCAGTGGCTCCAGGGGAGGGGCCAACGTCCTGACTTTC
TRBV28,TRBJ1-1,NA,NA,CASSLPYTEAFF,TGTGCCAGCAGTTTACCATACACTGAAGCTTTCTTT
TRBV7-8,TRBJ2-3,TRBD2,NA,CASSARTSGNTDTQYF,TGTGCCAGCAGCGCCCGGACTAGCGGAAACACAGATACGCAGTATTTT
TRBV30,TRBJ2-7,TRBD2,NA,CAWGLAGTYEQYF,TGTGCCTGGGGACTAGCGGGGACCTACGAGCAGTACTTC
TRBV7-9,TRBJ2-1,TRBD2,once,CASSLTSASNEQFF,TGTGCCAGCAGCTTGACTAGCGCTTCCAATGAGCAGTTCTTC
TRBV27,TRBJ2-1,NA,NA,CASSLSRVAKDEQFF,TGTGCCAGCAGTTTATCGCGAGTAGCTAAGGATGAGCAGTTCTTC
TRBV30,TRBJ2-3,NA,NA,CAWSKGDYTDTQYF,TGTGCCTGGAGTAAGGGGGACTACACAGATACGCAGTATTTT
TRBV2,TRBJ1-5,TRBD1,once,CASSRTGGDQPQHF,TGTGCCAGCAGTCGTACAGGGGGTGATCAGCCCCAGCATTTT
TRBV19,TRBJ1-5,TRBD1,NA,CASRDRGSVSNQPQHF,TGTGCCAGTAGGGACAGGGGGTCGGTAAGCAATCAGCCCCAGCATTTT